Listed below are T cell receptor beta chains from one sample, sequenced in a study of T cell changes during pregnancy in multiple sclerosis. Profiling relied on immunoSEQ multiplex PCR, and the TCRdb table lists in-frame clones only, not all of them. The sample shows over 35,000 clones, roughly 87% of them seen only once. The sequencing here drew on CD4+ T cells from peripheral blood mononuclear cells, taken after pregnancy. All receptors derive from a female donor with multiple sclerosis, enrolled in a pregnancy study. The CDR3 runs from the conserved cysteine through the conserved F or W. Each record gives: D gene, J gene, V gene, CDR3 protein. The D gene is left open where the match is weak.

.,TRBJ2-5,TRBV6-1,CASSASFETQYF
TRBD1,TRBJ1-1,TRBV10-3,CAISGNRGSWSDTEAFF
.,TRBJ1-1,TRBV4-1,CASSQEWSGDTEAFF
TRBD1,TRBJ1-2,TRBV7-3,CASSLRPSGTDGYTF
.,TRBJ1-1,TRBV29-1,CSAVGPSGGAAFF
TRBD1,TRBJ1-6,TRBV2,CASRTGDLVDNSPLHF
.,TRBJ1-4,TRBV28,CASSPPSATNEKLFF
.,TRBJ1-2,TRBV10-3,CAISEGQPGANYGYTF
TRBD1,TRBJ1-1,TRBV6-1,CASSRGYTEAFF
TRBD1,TRBJ2-7,TRBV7-3,CASSPTGAGEQYF
.,TRBJ2-2,TRBV9,CASSPHPGAGELFF
TRBD1,TRBJ1-2,TRBV5-1,CASSSGQGSGYTF
TRBD1,TRBJ2-5,TRBV30,CAWSPLPTGPASQYF
.,TRBJ2-1,TRBV5-1,CASSLDLAQPQFF
.,TRBJ2-7,TRBV7-2,CASSRGLGFSYEQYF
TRBD1,TRBJ1-5,TRBV6-5,CASSLYRGSNQPQHF
.,TRBJ1-1,TRBV5-1,CASSFTGRQSLGEAFF
.,TRBJ2-3,TRBV10-1,CASSEGGIADTQYF
TRBD2,TRBJ2-5,TRBV2,CASSEALAGGEETQYF
.,TRBJ1-1,TRBV18,CASSPGPQGNTEAFF
TRBD2,TRBJ2-1,TRBV4-2,CASRREASGGDEQFF
.,TRBJ1-5,TRBV28,CASRRGHDGQPQHF